This is a list of T cell receptor beta chains from one sample in a study of T cell changes during pregnancy in multiple sclerosis. Produced via immunoSEQ multiplex PCR; TCRdb's table is partial and in-frame only. The sample includes roughly 89,000 clones, almost 95% of them seen just once. The source was peripheral blood, collected in the third trimester of pregnancy. The receptors stem from a female donor with multiple sclerosis, enrolled in a pregnancy study. Both conserved end residues are part of each CDR3. The D gene is left open where the match is weak. Clone size is given for some rows only: seen once, a few or many times, or a class if the clone is expanded.

cdr3_aa cdr3_nt j_call d_call clone_size v_call
CSARHREEAFF TGCAGTGCTAGACACAGGGAGGAAGCTTTCTTT TRBJ1-1 NA few TRBV20-1
CASGRDRGLNEQFF TGTGCCAGCGGCCGGGACAGGGGTTTAAATGAGCAGTTCTTC TRBJ2-1 TRBD1 NA TRBV6-1
CASSQDLGGFYEQYF TGCGCCAGCAGCCAAGATCTAGGCGGGTTCTACGAGCAGTACTTC TRBJ2-7 NA once TRBV4-3
CASKVPLSADGYTF TGTGCCAGTAAAGTCCCTCTGAGCGCGGATGGCTACACCTTC TRBJ1-2 NA NA TRBV19
CASNTGQGASGELFF TGTGCCAGCAACACGGGACAGGGGGCTTCCGGGGAGCTGTTTTTT TRBJ2-2 TRBD1 NA TRBV6-1
CASSSFPRPPETEDTEAFF TGTGCCAGCAGCTCGTTTCCCCGACCCCCGGAGACCGAAGACACTGAAGCTTTCTTT TRBJ1-1 NA NA TRBV11-2
CASSKPRDRSSYEQYF TGTGCCAGCAGCAAACCCAGGGACAGGTCCTCCTACGAGCAGTACTTC TRBJ2-7 NA NA TRBV21-1
CASSLEVAGGDQPQHF TGTGCCAGCAGTCTAGAGGTCGCGGGGGGGGATCAGCCCCAGCATTTT TRBJ1-5 NA NA TRBV28
CASSQARQGGYEQYF TGCGCCAGCAGCCAAGCGCGACAGGGTGGCTACGAGCAGTACTTC TRBJ2-7 TRBD1 NA TRBV4-1
CASSPRDRGRETQYF TGTGCCAGCAGCCCCAGGGACAGGGGCAGAGAGACCCAGTACTTC TRBJ2-5 TRBD1 NA TRBV5-5
CASSLPGLITDTQYF TGTGCCAGCAGTCTCCCGGGACTAATCACAGATACGCAGTATTTT TRBJ2-3 TRBD2 NA TRBV28
CASSTPTGPLNTEAFF TGTGCCAGTAGTACTCCGACAGGGCCCCTGAACACTGAAGCTTTCTTT TRBJ1-1 TRBD1 NA TRBV19
CASSIGGAFNEKLFF TGTGCCAGTAGTATCGGCGGAGCCTTTAATGAAAAACTGTTTTTT TRBJ1-4 NA NA TRBV19
CASSLDRTGGGETQYF TGCGCCAGCAGCTTGGACCGGACGGGAGGAGGGGAGACCCAGTACTTC TRBJ2-5 TRBD2 NA TRBV5-1
CASSQASEYEQYF TGCGCCAGCAGCCAAGCTTCAGAATACGAGCAGTACTTC TRBJ2-7 NA once TRBV4-1
CASSLAGGGVEAFF TGTGCCAGCAGCTTAGCAGGAGGTGGGGTAGAAGCTTTCTTT TRBJ1-1 NA NA TRBV7-9
CAEGGSYPPNYGYTF TGTGCAGAGGGAGGATCCTACCCCCCTAACTATGGCTACACCTTC TRBJ1-2 NA NA TRBV21-1
CASSRGHQGGNTEAFF TGTGCCAGCAGCCGGGGACACCAGGGTGGGAACACTGAAGCTTTCTTT TRBJ1-1 NA NA TRBV14
CASSYSIWGEQYF TGTGCCAGCAGTTACTCGATATGGGGCGAGCAGTACTTC TRBJ2-7 NA NA TRBV6-5
CASSLADRELEKLFF TGTGCCAGCAGCTTAGCGGACAGGGAACTTGAAAAACTGTTTTTT TRBJ1-4 TRBD1 NA TRBV7-6
CASSLVPGEGSYEQYF TGTGCCAGCAGCTTAGTGCCAGGGGAAGGGTCCTACGAGCAGTACTTC TRBJ2-7 NA NA TRBV7-8
CASSYGDRVNTEAFF TGTGCCAGCAGTTACGGGGACAGAGTAAACACTGAAGCTTTCTTT TRBJ1-1 TRBD1 NA TRBV6-6
CASSLPGLDFAFF TGTGCCAGCAGTTTACCAGGACTAGACTTCGCGTTCTTC TRBJ2-1 TRBD2 NA TRBV27
CASSYFGGSYEQYF TGTGCCAGCAGTTACTTTGGCGGATCCTACGAGCAGTACTTC TRBJ2-7 NA NA TRBV6-5